One sample yielded the 20 T cell receptor beta chains listed below, sequenced in a study of blood T cell repertoires in COVID-19 (dated by TCRdb to 2020 to 2022). The library came from the immunoSEQ multiplex PCR assay. The table was pulled from immuneACCESS by TCRdb, which kept in-frame rearrangements only. Such tables lose some clones; where checked, under half of the loss comes from unresolved V genes, and the rest has no known cause. The sample table contains tens of thousands of clones; only one count was recorded for 70% to 90% of them. The ten largest account for under 4.5% of the sample. The specimen was peripheral blood. The receptors were gathered from a human donor in a cohort sampled during active COVID-19.

This clone was detected a few times. This chain joins TRBV4-2 and TRBJ1-2; 7 bases are shared with TRBD1. With V trimmed by 1 base and J by 4 bases, 6 bases remained unmatched. Germline V gives CDR1 LGHNA, CDR2 YNFKEQ. This CDR3 comprises 15 residues. The CDR3 here is CASSQGTGVGYGYTF. CDR3 sequence (DNA): TGTGCCAGCAGCCAAGGCACAGGGGTTGGCTATGGCTACACCTTC.

The chain employs TRBV21-1 and TRBJ1-1. TRBV21-1 is a pseudogene locus. This CDR3 spans 13 amino acids. CDR3 sequence (DNA): TGTGCCAGCAGCAAAGTTATGAACACTGAAGCTTTCTTT. Residues: CASSKVMNTEAFF.

The chain employs TRBV15 and TRBJ2-1; TRBD1 matches 7 bases. CDR1 and CDR2 from the germline V gene are LNHNV and YYDKDF (reference sequence). CDR3 length equals 15 residues. Germline trimming cut 5 bases from V and 1 base from J; bases unmatched to any gene: 5. CDR3 nucleotides: TGTGCCACCAGCCGCGACAGGGCGTCCTACAATGAGCAGTTCTTC. Translated, it gives CATSRDRASYNEQFF.

This clone was counted a single time. The chain employs TRBV10-2 and TRBJ2-7, with TRBD1 matching over 9 bases. This CDR3 region has 15 residues. CDR1 is WSHSY and CDR2 is SAAADI in the germline V gene. The trim removed 3 bases at V and 2 bases at J, leaving 5 bases unmatched. Here the CDR3 reads CASSDGTGKAYEQYF. The CDR3 DNA sequence: TGCGCCAGCAGTGATGGGACAGGGAAAGCCTACGAGCAGTACTTC.

J is TRBJ2-7 and V is TRBV2; 10 bases are a match to TRBD1. Germline loops: CDR1 SNHLY, CDR2 FYNNEI. This CDR3 contains 14 residues. V was clipped by 8 bases and J by 3 bases; unmatched bases: 7. This chain's CDR3 is CASRPGQGRYEQYF. The CDR3 region has the DNA TGTGCCAGCCGACCGGGACAGGGGCGCTACGAGCAGTACTTC.

This chain's CDR3 is CASSLKSAYEQYF. The CDR3 nucleotides read TGTGCCAGCAGCCTAAAATCGGCCTACGAGCAGTACTTC. The genes are TRBV7-9 and TRBJ2-7; no definite D call. The CDR3 runs to 13 residues. The V gene's germline CDR1 is SEHNR and CDR2 FQNEAQ (reference sequence). Trimming shortened V by 5 bases and J by 2 bases, and 10 bases separated the two germline ends.

This chain joins TRBV19 and TRBJ2-7; no clear D. CDR1 is LNHDA and CDR2 is SQIVND in the germline V gene (reference sequence). V lost 8 bases and J lost 4, with 9 bases in between. The CDR3 contains 11 residues. The CDR3 nucleotides are TGTGCCAGTTTTCCTTATTACGAGCAGTACTTC. It specifies CASFPYYEQYF. The full variable domain, completed using reference TRBV19 and TRBJ2-7, is DGGITQSPKYLFRKEGQNVTLSCEQNLNHDAMYWYRQDPGQGLRLIYYSQIVNDFQKGDIAEGYSVSREKKESFPLTVTSAQKNPTAFYLCASFPYYEQYFGPGTRLTVT.

CDR3 coding DNA: TGCAGCGTTGAGGCGGGACCCGTTTTCAACGAGCAGTACTTC. Translated, it gives CSVEAGPVFNEQYF. The V gene is TRBV29-1, the J gene TRBJ2-7; D may be TRBD2 (6 bases). The CDR3 sequence is 14 residues long. From germline, CDR1 is SQVTM and CDR2 ANQGSEA. Trimming cost V 3 bases and J 5 bases, with 17 bases left between them.

The gene calls are TRBV7-9 and TRBJ1-2; TRBD1 matches at 8 bases. Trimming at V came to 4 bases and at J to 6 bases, leaving 7 bases not matched to a gene. This CDR3 is 14 amino acids long. The germline V gene has CDR1 SEHNR and CDR2 FQNEAQ (reference sequence). For the CDR3, the DNA is TGTGCCAGCAGCTCGGTCAGGGGGCGAAATGGCTACACCTTC. Translated: CASSSVRGRNGYTF.

V and J are TRBV28 and TRBJ1-2; no clear D gene. The V and J ends lost 3 bases and 8 bases respectively, with 10 bases between them. CDR3 length: 12 amino acids. Germline assignment: CDR1 MDHEN and CDR2 SYDVKM. CDR3 protein: CASSLGQGGYTF. Written as DNA, the CDR3 is TGTGCCAGCAGTTTGGGCCAAGGAGGCTACACCTTC.

V gene TRBV7-2 combines with J gene TRBJ1-5, with TRBD1 matching over 9 bases. Germline-derived CDR1 and CDR2 are SGHTA and FQGNSA. This CDR3 is 14 amino acids long. After removal of 1 base from V and 8 bases from J, the junction contained 3 bases not matched to a gene. CDR3: CASSLGTGDKPQHF. CDR3 coding DNA: TGTGCCAGCAGCTTAGGGACAGGGGACAAGCCCCAGCATTTT.

This clone was seen only a few times. This chain connects TRBV5-4 to TRBJ2-2; tentative D call: TRBD1 (6 bases). This CDR3 has 13 amino acids. V dropped 9 bases and J dropped 2 bases, with 11 bases sitting between them. Germline-derived CDR1 and CDR2 are SGHNT and YYREEE (reference sequence). CDR3 nucleotide sequence: TGTGCCACCTTGGACAGAAACACCGGGGAGCTGTTTTTT. It is translated as CATLDRNTGELFF. Variable domain in full (rest from reference TRBV5-4 and TRBJ2-2): ETGVTQSPTHLIKTRGQQVTLRCSSQSGHNTVSWYQQALGQGPQFIFQYYREEENGRGNFPPRFSGLQFPNYSSELNVNALELDDSALYLCATLDRNTGELFFGEGSRLTVL.

V usage is TRBV7-9 and J usage is TRBJ1-6, with D unresolved. This CDR3 region has 17 residues. The V end lost 7 bases, the J end lost 0 bases, and 16 bases lay between the germline ends. Looked up from germline, CDR1 is SEHNR and CDR2 is FQNEAQ (reference sequence). The CDR3 is CASTKGEGSSYNSPLHF. In DNA, the CDR3 is TGTGCCAGCACCAAGGGAGAGGGAAGCTCCTATAATTCACCCCTCCACTTT.

The table lists this clone with a few counts. The rearrangement uses TRBV7-9 and TRBJ1-2; a possible D gene is TRBD1 (5 bases). Germline CDR1 is SEHNR and CDR2 is FQNEAQ (reference sequence). CDR3 length: 13 residues. Between the trimmed V and J ends, which lost 2 bases and 6 bases, there was a span of 10 bases. CDR3 sequence reads: CASSLFPRDGYTF. The DNA of the CDR3 is TGTGCCAGCAGCTTATTCCCCAGGGATGGCTACACCTTC.

CDR3 bases: TGTGCCAGCAGCTCCAGACTAGCGGAGCAGTTCTTC. Translated: CASSSRLAEQFF. The rearrangement uses TRBV7-9 and TRBJ2-1; TRBD2 matches at 8 bases. With 4 bases clipped from V and 10 bases from J, the junction kept 3 bases outside the gene matches. CDR3 size: 12 residues. Germline-derived CDR1 and CDR2 are SEHNR and FQNEAQ (reference sequence).

Comment on this clone: The conserved final phenylalanine or tryptophan is absent from the CDR3, which likely points to a read error. No DNA is shown, since the ends of the CDR3 on it are uncertain; the CDR3 is the one TCRdb lists. The chain combines TRBV13 with TRBJ1-1; TRBD1 is the table's D call, not checked against the DNA. The CDR3 is 14 amino acids in total, end residues counted. Germline CDR1 is PRHDT and CDR2 is FYEKMQ (reference sequence). The chain's CDR3 is CASSSSGDISSVLL.

The rearrangement joins TRBV5-1 to TRBJ1-2, with 12 bases aligning to TRBD1. CDR1 is SGHRS, CDR2 YFSETQ, per germline. This CDR3 contains 15 residues. After removal of 3 bases from V and 4 bases from J, the junction contained 4 bases not matched to a gene. The CDR3 loop reads CASSWGTGGGYGYTF. In DNA form, the CDR3 reads TGCGCCAGCAGCTGGGGGACAGGGGGCGGCTATGGCTACACCTTC.

The chain uses TRBV9 and TRBJ2-5; 12 bases match TRBD2. The CDR3 extends over 17 amino acids. V was pared by 0 bases and J by 2 bases, with 5 bases of the junction left unmatched. Germline V gene sequence: CDR1 SGDLS, CDR2 YYNGEE. The CDR3 DNA is TGTGCCAGCAGCGTAGGGGGACTAGCGGGTGGGCAAGAGACCCAGTACTTC. It translates to CASSVGGLAGGQETQYF.

The chain has TRBV7-9 and TRBJ1-2; tentatively, D is TRBD1 (6 bases). This CDR3 is 16 amino acids long. Germline CDR1 reads SEHNR; CDR2 reads FQNEAQ (reference sequence). V shed 0 bases and J shed 14 bases, with 25 bases lying between them. The CDR3, as DNA: TGTGCCAGCAGCTTAGCGGGGACCGGGACAAAGAGGGCTGGAACCTTC. Amino acids: CASSLAGTGTKRAGTF. Combining the CDR3 with reference TRBV7-9 and TRBJ1-2 gives the whole variable domain DTGVSQNPRHKITKRGQNVTFRCDPISEHNRLYWYRQTLGQGPEFLTYFQNEAQLEKSRLLSDRFSAERPKGSFSTLEIQRTEQGDSAMYLCASSLAGTGTKRAGTFGSGTRLTVV.

The J gene is TRBJ1-2, the V gene TRBV9; D ambiguous. This CDR3 is 16 amino acids long. Germline CDR1 reads SGDLS; CDR2 reads YYNGEE. V lost 0 bases to trimming and J lost 0 bases, with 12 bases between them. The CDR3 is CASSVGVTLTNYGYTF. Here the CDR3 DNA reads TGTGCCAGCAGCGTAGGAGTAACGCTTACTAACTATGGCTACACCTTC.